This T cell receptor beta chain comes out of a study of blood T cell repertoires in COVID-19. Looking at the study overall: Sources were T cells, B-cell-depleted T cells, or PBMCs; the material itself was cDNA or gDNA.

Profiled with immunoSEQ multiplex PCR; TCRdb holds only in-frame clones, not every one. Of under 300,000 clones listed, roughly 80% are singletons. The V gene's germline CDR1 is SGHVS and CDR2 FQNEAQ. The CDR3 spans 14 residues. Trimming removed 8 bases at V and 2 bases at J, with 16 bases between. The gene calls are TRBV7-8 and TRBJ2-7, with TRBD2 as a possible D gene (6 bases). The origin of this receptor is a woman aged 60-70 years with active or convalescent COVID-19. Sequencing input: peripheral blood. CDR3 DNA sequence: TGTGCCAGCGTTGTGGGGACTCCACCCTACGAGCAGTACTTC. It translates to CASVVGTPPYEQYF.